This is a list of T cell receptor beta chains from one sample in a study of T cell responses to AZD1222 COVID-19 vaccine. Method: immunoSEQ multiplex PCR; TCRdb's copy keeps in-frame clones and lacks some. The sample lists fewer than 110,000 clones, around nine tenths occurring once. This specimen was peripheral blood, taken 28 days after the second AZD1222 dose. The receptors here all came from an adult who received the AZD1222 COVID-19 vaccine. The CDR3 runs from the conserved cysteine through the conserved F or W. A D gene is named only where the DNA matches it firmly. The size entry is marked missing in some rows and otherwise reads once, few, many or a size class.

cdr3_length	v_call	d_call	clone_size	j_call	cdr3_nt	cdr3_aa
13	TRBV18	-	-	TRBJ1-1	TGTGCCAGCTCACCACCCGGGGACACTGAAGCTTTCTTT	CASSPPGDTEAFF
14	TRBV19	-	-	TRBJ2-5	TGTGCCAGTAGCCCGGGGGCAGTTCTCGAGACCCAGTACTTC	CASSPGAVLETQYF
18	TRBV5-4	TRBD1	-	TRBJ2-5	TGTGCCAGCAGCCCGAGAGGGACAGGGGCCCCCGGAGGGGAGACCCAGTACTTC	CASSPRGTGAPGGETQYF
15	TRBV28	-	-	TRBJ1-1	TGTGCCAGCAATTCGTTATCCAGGGGATTCGCTGAAGCTTTCTTT	CASNSLSRGFAEAFF
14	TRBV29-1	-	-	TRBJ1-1	TGCAGCGTTGCCGACCCCGCCATGAACACTGAAGCTTTCTTT	CSVADPAMNTEAFF
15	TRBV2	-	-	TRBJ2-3	TGTGCCAGCAGTGAACTGGGGGGGGCAAAAGATACGCAGTATTTT	CASSELGGAKDTQYF
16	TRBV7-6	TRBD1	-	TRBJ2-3	TGTGCCAGCAGCCGGGCCGGGACAGGGATAACAGATACGCAGTATTTT	CASSRAGTGITDTQYF
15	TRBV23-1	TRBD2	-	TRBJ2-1	TGCGCCAGTATTTCCGGGGGGAGGTCCTACAATGAGCAGTTCTTC	CASISGGRSYNEQFF
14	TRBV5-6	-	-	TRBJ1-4	TGTGCCAGCAGCCGCCAGACTGGGAATGAAAAACTGTTTTTT	CASSRQTGNEKLFF
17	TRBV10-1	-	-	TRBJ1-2	TGCGCCAGCAGTGAGTCGACCGGGGAAAAGAGATCCTCTGGCTACACCTTC	CASSESTGEKRSSGYTF
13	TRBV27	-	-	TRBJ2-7	TGTGCCAGCAGTTTAAGTTCAGGAAGCGAGCAGTACTTC	CASSLSSGSEQYF
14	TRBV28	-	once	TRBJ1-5	TGTGCCAGCAGTTTAGTTGTGAGCAATCAGCCCCAGCATTTT	CASSLVVSNQPQHF
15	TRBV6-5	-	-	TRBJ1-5	TGTGCCAGCAGGGGGGATATCAACAGGTATCAGCCCCAGCATTTT	CASRGDINRYQPQHF
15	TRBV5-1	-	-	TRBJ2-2	TGCGCCAGCAGCTTGGACCAGCGATCCACCGGGGAGCTGTTTTTT	CASSLDQRSTGELFF
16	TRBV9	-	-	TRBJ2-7	TGTGCCAGCAGCGTAGCAGCCGGGGCAGGGACCTACGAGCAGTACTTC	CASSVAAGAGTYEQYF
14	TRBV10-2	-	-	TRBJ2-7	TGCGCCAGCAGTGTATACAGGGATGGCTACGAGCAGTACTTC	CASSVYRDGYEQYF
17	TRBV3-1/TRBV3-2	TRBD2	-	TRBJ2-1	TGTGCCAGCAGCCTACAGGTTCTAGCGGGAGCCTACAATGAGCAGTTCTTC	CASSLQVLAGAYNEQFF
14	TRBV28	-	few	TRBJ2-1	TGTGCCAGCAGTTTGGAGGGGGGGCGGAATGAGCAGTTCTTC	CASSLEGGRNEQFF
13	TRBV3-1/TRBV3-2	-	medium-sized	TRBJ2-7	TGTGCCAGCAGCCAAGATCCGGCGTACGAGCAGTACTTC	CASSQDPAYEQYF
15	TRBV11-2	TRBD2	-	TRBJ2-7	TGTGCCAGCAGCTCAGGGAGGGGCGGGGGATACGAGCAGTACTTC	CASSSGRGGGYEQYF
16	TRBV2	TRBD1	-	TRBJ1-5	TGTGCCAGCAGTCTGGGGGACAGTTGGACCAATCAGCCCCAGCATTTT	CASSLGDSWTNQPQHF
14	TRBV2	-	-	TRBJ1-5	TGTGCCAGCAGCCGAGGGGAGGGGGTGCAGCCCCAGCATTTT	CASSRGEGVQPQHF
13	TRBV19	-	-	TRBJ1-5	TGTGCCAGTAATTTTTATAGCAATCAGCCCCAGCATTTT	CASNFYSNQPQHF
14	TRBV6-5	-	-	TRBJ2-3	TGTGCCAGCACCCCCGTGGCCGGCACAGATACGCAGTATTTT	CASTPVAGTDTQYF
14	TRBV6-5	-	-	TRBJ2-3	TGTGCCAGCAGTACCCGGAGGGTAGCGGATACGCAGTATTTT	CASSTRRVADTQYF
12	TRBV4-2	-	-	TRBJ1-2	TGTGCCAGCAGCCAGGATGGACGGATCTACACCTTC	CASSQDGRIYTF
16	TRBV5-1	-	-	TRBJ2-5	TGCGCCAGCAGCGCCTCAATCCCGGGGGAGCAAGAGACCCAGTACTTC	CASSASIPGEQETQYF
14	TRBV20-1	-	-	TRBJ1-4	TGCAGTGCTACTGAACAGGGCATGGGTGAAAAACTGTTTTTT	CSATEQGMGEKLFF
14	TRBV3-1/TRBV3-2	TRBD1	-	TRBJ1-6	TGTGCCAGCAGCGCGACAGGGGCCAATTCACCCCTCCACTTT	CASSATGANSPLHF
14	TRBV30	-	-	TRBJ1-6	TGTGCCTGGAGCACCGGGGCGTATAATTCACCCCTCCACTTT	CAWSTGAYNSPLHF
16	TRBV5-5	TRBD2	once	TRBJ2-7	TGTGCCAGCAGCTCGGGACTAGCGGGGCCCTCCTACGAGCAGTACTTC	CASSSGLAGPSYEQYF
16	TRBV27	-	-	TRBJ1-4	TGTGCCAGCAGTTTATCCTACGGAGCAACTAATGAAAAACTGTTTTTT	CASSLSYGATNEKLFF
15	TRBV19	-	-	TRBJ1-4	TGTGCCAGTAGGTCGGGCGCGGGTGGGCGCGAAAAACTGTTTTTT	CASRSGAGGREKLFF
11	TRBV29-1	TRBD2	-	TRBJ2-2	TGCAGCGGTCGGGGGGCCGGGGAGCTGTTTTTT	CSGRGAGELFF
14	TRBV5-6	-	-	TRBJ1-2	TGTGCCAGCAGCTGGGGACAACTAGGTGGTGGCTACACCTTC	CASSWGQLGGGYTF
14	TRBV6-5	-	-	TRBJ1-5	TGTGCCAGCACGGCAGGTTTGACCCATCAGCCCCAGCATTTT	CASTAGLTHQPQHF
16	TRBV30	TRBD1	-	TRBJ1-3	TGTGCCTGGAGTGGGATCGGGACAGGGACTGGAAACACCATATATTTT	CAWSGIGTGTGNTIYF
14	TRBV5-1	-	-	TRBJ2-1	TGCGCCAGCATCCGGGACACCAAGTACAATGAGCAGTTCTTC	CASIRDTKYNEQFF
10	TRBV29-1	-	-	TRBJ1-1	TGCAGCGTTGGTGATCCGGGGGCTTTCTTT	CSVGDPGAFF
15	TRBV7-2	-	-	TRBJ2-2	TGTGCCAGCAGCTTTGAGGGAGACGGCACCGGGGAGCTGTTTTTT	CASSFEGDGTGELFF
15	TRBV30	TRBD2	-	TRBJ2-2	TGTGCCTGGACCTTAACGAGCGGGGACGCCGGGGAGCTGTTTTTT	CAWTLTSGDAGELFF
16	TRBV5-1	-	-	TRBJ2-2	TGCGCCAGCAGTAGCGGAGACAAGGCGAACACCGGGGAGCTGTTTTTT	CASSSGDKANTGELFF
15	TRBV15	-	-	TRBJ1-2	TGTGCCACCAGCAGATCCCCTCCGGGGAGCTATGGCTACACCTTC	CATSRSPPGSYGYTF